This entry concerns a single TCR beta chain. Antigen specificity is unknown. The length of the CDR3 is 18 residues. The V gene end was trimmed by 3 bases and the J gene end by 0 bases; junction bases not matched to a gene: 9. Germline CDR1 MNHEY, CDR2 SMNVEV (reference sequence). These data are taken from a study of blood T cells in healthy people across ages. Study outcomes and limitations: Naive T cell percentage showed a strong correlation with TCR beta diversity. Shifts in expanded clonotypes may have been confounded by donor CMV status, which was unknown. Long-lived donors carried more naive CD4+ cells and greater diversity than aged donors.

Primed by a sample-barcoded 5' primer and a J-beta primer mix, a second PCR proceeded for roughly 7 to 11 cycles. TCRdb recomputed calls from the 5' RACE reads with MiXCR, one row per CDR3 protein. The repertoire holds more than 1 million distinct CDR3 sequences, under 55% seen once, with around 18% in the top ten. The receptor comes from a woman aged 55-69 years in good health. The sample taken for sequencing was blood. This chain uses TRBV27 with TRBJ2-2; 8 bases fit TRBD2. Here the CDR3 reads CASSLLGIGRANTGELFF. CDR3 bases: TGTGCCAGCAGTTTGTTGGGGATCGGGAGGGCGAACACCGGGGAGCTGTTTTTT.